One and the same sample provided the 28 T cell receptor beta chains below, sequenced in a study of blood T cell repertoires in COVID-19. Only in-frame clones appear in the TCRdb table, and some are missing; sequencing was by immunoSEQ multiplex PCR. Among some 240,000 clones listed, 88% were seen once. The sample was peripheral blood. The receptors here all came from a woman between 70 and 85 years old with COVID-19, enrolled during active disease.

The genes are TRBV29-1 and TRBJ1-2; D is possibly TRBD1 (5 bases). There are 17 residues in the CDR3. Trimming took off 7 bases at V and 0 bases at J, with 24 bases between the two ends. The germline gives CDR1 SQVTM, CDR2 ANQGSEA. The CDR3 loop reads CSEEQGHRISANYGYTF. In DNA, the CDR3 is TGCAGCGAAGAACAAGGACATCGGATCAGTGCTAACTATGGCTACACCTTC.

This chain's CDR3 is CAWSPSDRSSGNTIYF. In nucleotides, the CDR3 is TGTGCCTGGAGTCCTTCGGACAGGAGCTCTGGAAACACCATATATTTT. The chain has TRBV30 and TRBJ1-3; 7 bases match TRBD1. V lost 2 bases and J lost 0; bases outside the gene matches: 7. Germline V lookup: CDR1 GTSNPN, CDR2 SVGIG (reference sequence). This CDR3 region has 16 residues.

J is TRBJ1-1 and V is TRBV30; TRBD1 might be the D (6 bases). The V end lost 5 bases, the J end lost 3 bases, and 13 bases lay between the germline ends. Germline CDR1 and CDR2: GTSNPN and SVGIG (reference sequence). The CDR3 runs to 13 residues. The CDR3, as DNA: TGTGCCTGGGGAGGGACACCATACACTGAAGCTTTCTTT. It codes for CAWGGTPYTEAFF.

This chain connects TRBV7-3 to TRBJ1-1; no clear D. The CDR3 contains 15 residues. Germline CDR1 is SGHTA and CDR2 is FQGTGA. V shed 5 bases and J shed 1 base, with 14 bases lying between them. For the CDR3, the DNA is TGTGCCAGCAGCCCATCCTTTGGGCGGAACACTGAAGCTTTCTTT. It yields the protein CASSPSFGRNTEAFF.

J is TRBJ2-1 and V is TRBV12-3 or TRBV12-4; tentatively, D is TRBD1 (5 bases). The ends were cut back, 3 bases at V and 15 bases at J, with 15 bases in the middle. This CDR3 region has 12 residues. CDR3: CASSFGAQRGFF. DNA of the CDR3: TGTGCCAGCAGTTTTGGGGCCCAAAGGGGGTTCTTC.

This chain connects TRBV24-1 to TRBJ2-2, with no clear D. The CDR3 has 15 amino acids. V was shortened by 4 bases and J by 4 bases, with 12 bases between the two germline ends. Germline V gene data show CDR1 as KGHDR and CDR2 as SFDVKD. The CDR3 spells CATSDPLGVTGELFF. DNA of the CDR3: TGTGCCACCAGTGACCCCCTCGGTGTCACCGGGGAGCTGTTTTTT.

The chain links TRBV21-1 to TRBJ2-1; no DNA check was done on the table's D call, TRBD2. TRBV21-1 is classified as a pseudogene. This CDR3 comprises 16 residues. CDR3 in amino acids: CASSRGEDTSNNEQFF. CDR3 in DNA: TGTGCCAGCAGCCGAGGGGAGGACACGTCAAACAATGAGCAGTTCTTC.

V is TRBV4-2 and J is TRBJ2-3, with 14 bases matching TRBD2. From germline, CDR1 is LGHNA and CDR2 YNFKEQ. The CDR3 contains 20 residues. Germline trimming cut 0 bases from V and 1 base from J; bases unmatched to any gene: 9. The CDR3 bases are TGTGCCAGCAGCCAAGAGCGTATGACTAGCGGGAGGGTTCGCACAGATACGCAGTATTTT. It encodes CASSQERMTSGRVRTDTQYF.

The chain combines TRBV6-5 with TRBJ2-3, with D possibly TRBD1 on 5 matching bases. With 2 bases removed from V and 4 bases from J, the gap between germline ends came to 7 bases. The CDR3 is made up of 13 amino acids. CDR1 MNHEY and CDR2 SVGAGI come from the germline V gene. CDR3 in DNA: TGTGCCAGCAGTTACGAAGGGGCAGATACGCAGTATTTT. This gives the protein CASSYEGADTQYF.

The genes are TRBV6-6 and TRBJ2-3; the match to TRBD2 covers 15 bases. Germline V gene data show CDR1 as MNHNY and CDR2 as SVGAGI (reference sequence). V gave up 4 bases and J gave up 5 bases; unmatched junction bases: 4. This CDR3 is built from 16 residues. CDR3 in amino acids: CASSSGTSGRKDTQYF. The DNA for the CDR3 is TGTGCCAGCAGTTCCGGGACTAGCGGGAGGAAAGATACGCAGTATTTT.

This sequence joins TRBV2 and TRBJ2-2; tentative D call: TRBD1 (5 bases). The CDR3 is made up of 15 amino acids. Germline V gene lookup returns CDR1 SNHLY and CDR2 FYNNEI. V lost 4 bases and J lost 0, with 9 bases in between. CDR3 DNA sequence: TGTGCCAGCAGTGGTCAGGGTGCGAACACCGGGGAGCTGTTTTTT. This codes for CASSGQGANTGELFF.

V is TRBV24-1 and J is TRBJ2-2, with 10 bases fitting TRBD2. The germline V gene encodes CDR1 KGHDR and CDR2 SFDVKD. With V trimmed by 2 bases and J by 6 bases, 11 bases remained unmatched. This CDR3 contains 18 residues. The CDR3 sequence: CATSDSLTGTSVPGELFF. The DNA of the CDR3 is TGTGCCACCAGTGATTCACTGACCGGGACTAGCGTTCCCGGGGAGCTGTTTTTT.

The chain couples TRBV3-1 (or the pseudogene TRBV3-2) to TRBJ1-5; 8 bases agree with TRBD1. V shed 5 bases, J shed 4 bases, and the junction held 7 bases outside the gene matches. CDR1 and CDR2 from the germline V gene are LGHDT and YNNKEL (reference sequence). The CDR3 loop spans 15 amino acids. For the CDR3, the DNA is TGTGCCAGCAGCTCCTCCAGGACAGGGAATCAGCCCCAGCATTTT. Amino acids: CASSSSRTGNQPQHF.

The chain is built from TRBV18 and TRBJ2-7, with D tentatively TRBD1 (6 bases). The germline V and J ends were trimmed by 2 bases and 5 bases, with 13 bases remaining between them. CDR1 is KGHSH and CDR2 is LQKENI in the germline V gene. CDR3 length: 14 amino acids. The CDR3 here is CASSPSAQGNEQYF. In DNA, the CDR3 is TGTGCCAGCTCACCAAGTGCCCAGGGGAACGAGCAGTACTTC.

The chain combines TRBV7-2 with TRBJ2-3; 12 nucleotides match TRBD2. CDR3 length: 17 residues. The V and J ends lost 6 bases and 3 bases, in that order; junction bases with no gene match: 10. Germline CDR1 and CDR2: SGHTA and FQGNSA. The CDR3 DNA follows: TGTGCCAGCAGTTCCCCTAGCGGGAGGGCCGGTACAGATACGCAGTATTTT. Amino acids: CASSSPSGRAGTDTQYF. Full variable domain (outside the CDR3, taken from reference TRBV7-2 and TRBJ2-3): GAGVSQSPSNKVTEKGKDVELRCDPISGHTALYWYRQSLGQGLEFLIYFQGNSAPDKSGLPSDRFSAERTGGSVSTLTIQRTQQEDSAVYLCASSSPSGRAGTDTQYFGPGTRLTVL.

This clone was detected a few times. The V gene is TRBV7-2, the J gene TRBJ1-6; 9 bases fit TRBD1. The germline V gene encodes CDR1 SGHTA and CDR2 FQGNSA. CDR3 length equals 15 residues. The V segment lost 4 bases and the J segment 8 bases; nucleotides outside the gene matches: 6. The CDR3 DNA sequence: TGTGCCAGCAGCTCGCGACAGGGGGGGGATTCACCCCTCCACTTT. As protein: CASSSRQGGDSPLHF.

The chain couples TRBV30 to TRBJ1-5; D gene unclear. This CDR3 is 14 amino acids long. V lost 3 bases and J lost 7, with 16 bases in between. CDR1 is GTSNPN, CDR2 SVGIG, per germline (reference sequence). CDR3 sequence (DNA): TGTGCCTGGAGCCCGGGATCTCCTAGCCAGCCCCAGCATTTT. This codes for CAWSPGSPSQPQHF. The entire variable domain, with the rest obtained from reference TRBV30 and TRBJ1-5, is as follows: SQTIHQWPATLVQPVGSPLSLECTVEGTSNPNLYWYRQAAGRGLQLLFYSVGIGQISSEVPQNLSASRPQDRQFILSSKKLLLSDSGFYLCAWSPGSPSQPQHFGDGTRLSIL.

The chain has TRBV27 and TRBJ1-5; D not certain. Germline assignment: CDR1 MNHEY and CDR2 SMNVEV (reference sequence). The CDR3 contains 15 residues. V lost 1 base to trimming and J lost 0 bases, with 7 bases between them. For the CDR3, the DNA is TGTGCCAGCAGTTTATTTGCGATTAGCAATCAGCCCCAGCATTTT. Encoded protein: CASSLFAISNQPQHF.

The rearrangement uses TRBV19 and TRBJ2-7, with D tentatively TRBD2 (5 bases). The V end lost 3 bases, the J end lost 0 bases, and 9 bases lay between the germline ends. Looked up from germline, CDR1 is LNHDA and CDR2 is SQIVND (reference sequence). The CDR3 runs to 14 residues. The CDR3 loop is CASSMRASSYEQYF. CDR3 nucleotides: TGTGCCAGTAGTATGAGGGCGAGCTCCTACGAGCAGTACTTC.

The rearrangement joins TRBV6-2 or TRBV6-3 to TRBJ1-2; 10 bases match TRBD1. Germline V gene sequence: CDR1 MNHEY, CDR2 SVGEGT. The ends lost 2 bases at V and 4 bases at J; junction bases unmatched: 10. CDR3 length equals 17 residues. The chain's CDR3 is CASSYALGDRGLYGYTF. CDR3 in DNA: TGTGCCAGCAGTTACGCCCTTGGGGACAGGGGACTCTATGGCTACACCTTC.

The chain carries TRBV11-2 and TRBJ2-4, with 9 nucleotides matching TRBD1. The CDR3 is 15 residues long. J was trimmed by 6 bases and V by 3 bases; bases with no gene match: 6. Germline CDR1 reads SGHAT; CDR2 reads FQNNGV. CDR3 residues: CASSFRTGVANIQYF. The CDR3 DNA is TGTGCCAGCAGCTTTCGGACAGGGGTCGCAAACATTCAGTACTTC.

This sequence joins TRBV19 and TRBJ2-4; maybe TRBD1 (6 bases). The length of the CDR3 is 16 residues. With 2 bases removed from V and 0 bases from J, the gap between germline ends came to 11 bases. The V gene's germline CDR1 is LNHDA and CDR2 SQIVND (reference sequence). The CDR3: CASSIRQDVAKNIQYF. CDR3 nucleotides: TGTGCCAGTAGTATAAGACAGGACGTAGCCAAAAACATTCAGTACTTC.

The gene calls are TRBV4-1 and TRBJ2-5; D gene ambiguous. The germline V gene encodes CDR1 MGHRA and CDR2 YSYEKL. The CDR3 sequence is 13 residues long. Trimming left V 4 bases short and J 1 base short, with 7 bases between. Written as DNA, the CDR3 is TGCGCCAGCAGCCTCCCGGGCCAAGAGACCCAGTACTTC. The encoded protein is CASSLPGQETQYF.

The CDR3 DNA sequence: TGTGCCAGCAGCGAACAGGGTGTTGATTCACCCCTCCACTTT. This translates into CASSEQGVDSPLHF. The rearrangement uses TRBV7-3 and TRBJ1-6; D perhaps matches TRBD1 (6 bases). Deletions cut 5 bases from V and 8 bases from J, with 13 bases between. CDR3 length: 14 amino acids. Per germline, CDR1 SGHTA and CDR2 FQGTGA.

The chain joins TRBV5-4 to TRBJ2-5; 9 nucleotides agree with TRBD1. V shed 0 bases, J shed 3 bases, and the junction held 12 bases outside the gene matches. This CDR3 contains 18 residues. CDR1 SGHNT and CDR2 YYREEE come from the germline V gene (reference sequence). This chain's CDR3 is CASSLGATGGFSEETQYF. DNA for the CDR3: TGTGCCAGCAGCTTGGGCGCTACAGGGGGCTTCTCAGAAGAGACCCAGTACTTC.

This clone was seen once. The rearrangement uses TRBV25-1 and TRBJ1-1; D remains unclear. The germline V gene has CDR1 MGHDK and CDR2 SYGVNS. The CDR3 covers 13 residues. Trimming left V 7 bases short and J 1 base short, with 10 bases between. The CDR3 here is CASTLAGNTEAFF. The CDR3 coding sequence is TGTGCCAGCACTTTGGCAGGGAACACTGAAGCTTTCTTT.

The V call is TRBV19, the J call TRBJ2-5, with D possibly being TRBD1 (6 bases). V was pared by 3 bases and J by 2 bases, with 10 bases between. Germline V gene lookup returns CDR1 LNHDA and CDR2 SQIVND (reference sequence). This CDR3 region has 14 residues. This CDR3 is CASSITGKQETQYF. In nucleotides, the CDR3 is TGTGCCAGTAGTATCACAGGGAAACAAGAGACCCAGTACTTC.

V is TRBV28 and J is TRBJ2-7, with 9 bases lining up with TRBD1. Germline V gene sequence: CDR1 MDHEN, CDR2 SYDVKM. J was trimmed by 4 bases and V by 4 bases; bases with no gene match: 2. There are 13 residues in the CDR3. CDR3 coding DNA: TGTGCCAGCAGTTGGGGACAGGGTTACGAGCAGTACTTC. Translated: CASSWGQGYEQYF.